Listed here are 28 T cell receptor beta chains from one sample, sequenced in a study of breast tumors, draining lymph nodes, adjacent tissues. The lymph nodes were axillary draining lymph nodes from breast cancer patients. TCRdb processed the multiplex PCR reads anew with MiXCR; each CDR3 protein has one entry. The sample holds about 80,000 distinct CDR3 sequences, roughly a fifth seen once. Sequences were obtained from axillary lymph node tissue. These receptor sequences come from a female donor with breast cancer. Some clones in this sample may be carry-over from other donors' samples.

This clonotype was seen ten or more times. The junction departs from the called germline gene at one end, perhaps through a read error. V usage is TRBV2 and J usage is TRBJ2-7; 8 nucleotides align to TRBD1. The length of the CDR3 is 14 residues. Germline-derived CDR1 and CDR2 are SNHLY and FYNNEI. The CDR3: CASNAQGEEYEQCF. The CDR3 DNA is TGTGCCAGCAACGCACAGGGGGAAGAATACGAGCAGTGCTTC.

The chain employs TRBV28 and TRBJ2-7; 10 positions match TRBD2. V lost 5 bases and J lost 6; bases outside the gene matches: 7. CDR3 length: 14 amino acids. Germline V gene sequence: CDR1 MDHEN, CDR2 SYDVKM. This chain's CDR3 is CASSHLAGVGEQYF. Here the CDR3 DNA reads TGTGCCAGCAGTCACCTAGCGGGAGTGGGCGAGCAGTACTTC.

This clonotype was recorded many times. The chain is built from TRBV7-6 and TRBJ1-2, with D maybe TRBD1 (6 bases). The germline CDR1 and CDR2 sequences are SGHVS and FNYEAQ. This CDR3 has 16 amino acids. V was cut by 1 base and J by 1 base, with 13 bases left in between. The CDR3 DNA reads as TGTGCCAGCAGCTTAGGTGCAGGGGCCTTTAACTATGGCTACACCTTC. Amino acid sequence: CASSLGAGAFNYGYTF. Full variable domain (remainder filled in from reference TRBV7-6 and TRBJ1-2): GAGVSQSPRYKVTKRGQDVALRCDPISGHVSLYWYRQALGQGPEFLTYFNYEAQQDKSGLPNDRFSAERPEGSISTLTIQRTEQRDSAMYRCASSLGAGAFNYGYTFGSGTRLTVV.

This clonotype was counted many times. This chain connects TRBV24-1 to TRBJ2-5; TRBD1 agrees at 9 bases. With 4 bases clipped from V and 3 bases from J, the junction kept 11 bases outside the gene matches. Germline CDR1 KGHDR, CDR2 SFDVKD. This CDR3 region has 17 residues. CDR3 nucleotides: TGTGCCACCAGTGACCAAAAAGGACAGGGGAGAGAAGAGACCCAGTACTTC. Translated: CATSDQKGQGREETQYF.

The rearrangement joins TRBV20-1 to TRBJ2-7; 8 bases are a match to TRBD1. Germline V gene lookup returns CDR1 DFQATT and CDR2 SNEGSKA (reference sequence). This CDR3 is built from 14 residues. With 3 bases clipped from V and 2 bases from J, the junction kept 6 bases outside the gene matches. The CDR3 sequence: CSASGQGTTYEQYF. The CDR3 DNA follows: TGCAGTGCTAGTGGACAGGGCACCACCTACGAGCAGTACTTC.

Many counts were recorded for this clonotype. J is TRBJ1-5 and V is TRBV20-1; D possibly corresponds to TRBD1 (6 bases). Trimming left V 4 bases short and J 5 bases short, with 12 bases between. Per germline, CDR1 DFQATT and CDR2 SNEGSKA (reference sequence). CDR3 size: 13 residues. The CDR3 sequence: CSAKGQLDQPQHF. The CDR3, as DNA: TGCAGTGCTAAAGGACAGCTTGATCAGCCCCAGCATTTT.

Ten or more counts support this clonotype. The chain uses TRBV7-9 and TRBJ2-1; no clear D gene. The CDR3 consists of 11 residues. Germline CDR1 and CDR2: SEHNR and FQNEAQ (reference sequence). The V end was cut by 3 bases, the J end by 7 bases, with 4 bases between. The CDR3 region has the DNA TGTGCCAGCAGCTTTGATAATGAGCAGTTCTTC. Translating it yields CASSFDNEQFF.

This clonotype was counted only a few times. The chain has TRBV30 and TRBJ2-5, with D perhaps matching TRBD1 or TRBD2 (5 bases each). This CDR3 comprises 14 residues. Looked up from germline, CDR1 is GTSNPN and CDR2 is SVGIG (reference sequence). V gave up 4 bases and J gave up 0 bases, with 12 bases separating them. Written as DNA, the CDR3 is TGTGCCTGGACGCCGGGACCGAACCAAGAGACCCAGTACTTC. It translates to CAWTPGPNQETQYF.

This clonotype was seen at least ten times. The chain employs TRBV20-1 and TRBJ2-7; 9 positions agree with TRBD2. V shed 7 bases and J 2 bases; nucleotides not matched to a gene: 18. The CDR3 covers 17 residues. Germline CDR1 and CDR2: DFQATT and SNEGSKA (reference sequence). The CDR3 is CSVRGLAILRAPYEQYF. Here the CDR3 DNA reads TGCAGTGTACGCGGACTAGCGATTTTAAGAGCTCCCTACGAGCAGTACTTC.

This clonotype was seen at least ten times. V gene TRBV20-1 combines with J gene TRBJ2-1; 9 bases are shared with TRBD2. Per the germline V gene, CDR1 is DFQATT and CDR2 is SNEGSKA (reference sequence). V shed 1 base and J 10 bases; nucleotides not matched to a gene: 11. The CDR3 extends over 15 amino acids. The CDR3 DNA reads TGCAGTGCTAGAGCTAGCGGGGCAACTGGCTACGAGCAGTTCTTC. Residues: CSARASGATGYEQFF.

This clonotype was found many times. V and J are TRBV19 and TRBJ2-7; D remains unclear. V shed 5 bases and J shed 3 bases, with 11 bases lying between them. The CDR3 runs to 13 residues. Germline lookup yields CDR1 LNHDA and CDR2 SQIVND (reference sequence). The CDR3 region is CASSFQTGYEQYF. The CDR3, as DNA: TGTGCCAGTAGTTTTCAAACCGGCTACGAGCAGTACTTC.

This clonotype was seen a handful of times. One base away lies a much larger clone, so this may be a sequencing read error. This sequence joins TRBV9 and TRBJ2-5; D is perhaps TRBD1 (6 bases). The length of the CDR3 is 16 residues. Looked up from germline, CDR1 is SGDLS and CDR2 is YYNGEE. V lost 0 bases and J lost 3, with 15 bases in between. CDR3 residues: CASSVAAGVTEETQYF. CDR3 sequence (DNA): TGTGCCAGCAGCGTAGCGGCAGGGGTAACCGAAGAGACCCAGTACTTC.

On this clonotype: A much larger clone lies a single base off, so this may be a read error. The chain is built from TRBV19 and TRBJ2-3; 7 bases align to TRBD2. Germline-derived CDR1 and CDR2 are LNHDA and SQIVND (reference sequence). This CDR3 contains 15 residues. CDR3 in DNA: TGTGCCAGTAGTATATTGAGCGGGACCACAGATATGCAGTATTTT. Translation gives CASSILSGTTDMQYF.

The rearrangement joins TRBV3-1 to TRBJ2-3; 13 nucleotides match TRBD2. Germline trimming cut 7 bases from V and 3 bases from J; bases unmatched to any gene: 4. CDR1 LGHDT and CDR2 YNNKEL come from the germline V gene (reference sequence). The CDR3 length is 15 residues. Here the CDR3 DNA reads TGTGCCAGCACCGAGACTAGCGGGAGGACAGATACGCAGTATTTT. Its protein is CASTETSGRTDTQYF.

This clonotype was seen at least ten times. The V call is TRBV20-1, the J call TRBJ2-5; 8 bases map to TRBD2. The CDR3 extends over 14 amino acids. V lost 6 bases and J lost 5; bases outside the gene matches: 11. Germline values: CDR1 DFQATT, CDR2 SNEGSKA (reference sequence). The DNA for the CDR3 is TGCAGTGCGAGACCAGCGGGAGTAAAGGAGACCCAGTACTTC. It translates to CSARPAGVKETQYF.

This clonotype was seen repeatedly, ten times or more. This chain connects TRBV19 to TRBJ2-7; D not resolved. The germline gives CDR1 LNHDA, CDR2 SQIVND (reference sequence). The length of the CDR3 is 13 residues. V shed 5 bases and J shed 6 bases, with 14 bases lying between them. DNA for the CDR3: TGTGCCAGTAGTCAAGGGATGGTCGGCGAGCAGTACTTC. This codes for CASSQGMVGEQYF.

This clonotype was observed at least ten times. CDR3 loop: CASSLTSGRPGNEQFF. Here the CDR3 DNA reads TGTGCCAGCAGTCTGACTAGCGGGAGGCCCGGAAATGAGCAGTTCTTC. The chain links TRBV7-3 to TRBJ2-1, with 13 bases aligning to TRBD2. Germline-derived CDR1 and CDR2 are SGHTA and FQGTGA. After removal of 6 bases from V and 7 bases from J, the junction contained 9 bases not matched to a gene. The CDR3 extends over 16 amino acids.

In its sample, this clonotype was seen many times. This sequence joins TRBV20-1 and TRBJ2-1; D is undetermined. CDR3 length: 14 residues. Germline CDR1 and CDR2: DFQATT and SNEGSKA (reference sequence). V lost 1 base and J 7 bases, leaving 14 bases between the germline ends. The CDR3 loop is CSARVIPERNEQFF. The CDR3 DNA is TGCAGTGCTAGAGTTATTCCGGAGAGAAATGAGCAGTTCTTC.

About this clonotype itself: At one boundary the junction diverges from the germline segment, which might be a read error. The chain employs TRBV11-3 and TRBJ1-3; D uncertain. The CDR3 covers 15 residues. Germline CDR1 is SGHNT and CDR2 is YENEEA. CDR3 coding DNA: TGTGCCGGCAGCTTAGGGCCGAGCTCTGGAAACACCATATATTTT. This sequence encodes CAGSLGPSSGNTIYF.

This clonotype was counted between two and nine times. The chain links TRBV6-1 to TRBJ2-6; TRBD2 is a possible D gene (7 bases). V dropped 7 bases and J dropped 4 bases, with 20 bases sitting between them. The CDR3 loop spans 17 amino acids. CDR1 is MNHNS and CDR2 is SASEGT in the germline V gene. The CDR3 spells CASTPEGGAGGANVLTF. CDR3 DNA: TGTGCCAGCACCCCGGAAGGGGGGGCGGGAGGGGCCAACGTCCTGACTTTC.

This clonotype was picked up many times. The gene calls are TRBV5-1 and TRBJ2-5; D might be TRBD1 (5 bases). The germline CDR1 and CDR2 sequences are SGHRS and YFSETQ. This CDR3 is built from 13 residues. The V gene lost 5 bases and the J gene lost 6 bases, with 14 bases spanning the gap. In DNA form, the CDR3 reads TGCGCCAGCAGGGACATGCTAGTACAGACCCAGTACTTC. It is translated as CASRDMLVQTQYF.

At least ten counts were recorded for this clonotype. The rearrangement uses TRBV7-9 and TRBJ2-3; 7 bases align to TRBD2. The V and J ends lost 5 bases and 3 bases, in that order; junction bases with no gene match: 8. This CDR3 is 15 amino acids long. Germline V CDR1 and CDR2: SEHNR, FQNEAQ (reference sequence). The CDR3, as DNA: TGTGCCAGCAGCCCTTCGGGGGGAGCAACAGATACGCAGTATTTT. Translating gives CASSPSGGATDTQYF.

The V and J genes are TRBV28 and TRBJ1-2; D possibly corresponds to TRBD1 (6 bases). In germline, CDR1 is MDHEN, CDR2 SYDVKM. The CDR3 length is 15 residues. With 10 bases removed from V and 5 bases from J, the gap between germline ends came to 23 bases. CDR3 region: CAILSPTGLGYGYTF. The CDR3 DNA follows: TGTGCCATCCTAAGCCCTACAGGGCTGGGGTATGGCTACACCTTC.

Comments on this clonotype: At one end the junction does not follow the germline gene, possibly because of a read error. The CDR3 nucleotides read TGTGCCAGCAGCCTGACGGAATGGGACAGTAACAAATTC. This sequence encodes CASSLTEWDSNKF. The rearrangement joins TRBV6-6 to TRBJ2-4; 7 nucleotides line up with TRBD1. The CDR3 length is 13 residues. Germline CDR1 and CDR2: MNHNY and SVGAGI (reference sequence).

This clonotype was recorded many times. CDR3 DNA sequence: TGTGCCAGCAGCCCCCTCACAGGGGTGGTGTACTTC. Its protein product is CASSPLTGVVYF. The chain uses TRBV5-8 and TRBJ2-7; 7 bases align to TRBD1. Unmatched junction bases numbered 10, after V lost 4 bases and J lost 12 bases. Germline lookup yields CDR1 SGHTS and CDR2 YDEGEE. The CDR3 consists of 12 residues.

The CDR3 reads CASSSAGQSDEQFF. The CDR3 nucleotides are TGTGCCAGCAGTTCTGCAGGGCAGTCTGATGAGCAGTTCTTC. The chain has TRBV28 and TRBJ2-1; weak D call: TRBD1 (5 bases). Trimming took off 4 bases at V and 8 bases at J, with 15 bases between the two ends. The CDR3 extends over 14 amino acids. Germline CDR1 and CDR2: MDHEN and SYDVKM.

Points on this clonotype: Since a much larger clone is just one base distant, this may be a read error. The V and J genes are TRBV7-2 and TRBJ2-7, with TRBD2 matching 9 bases. The germline gives CDR1 SGHTA, CDR2 FQGNSA. The trim removed 4 bases at V and 6 bases at J, leaving 10 bases unmatched. The CDR3 totals 15 residues. CDR3 protein: CASSSQGSGRSEQYF. CDR3 coding DNA: TGTGCCAGCAGCTCCCAGGGTAGCGGGAGAAGCGAGCAGTACTTC.

As regards this clonotype: Since a much larger clone is just one base distant, this may be a read error. The chain uses TRBV5-4 and TRBJ2-5; D may be TRBD1 (6 bases). CDR1 is SGHNT and CDR2 is YYREEE in the germline V gene (reference sequence). This CDR3 spans 15 amino acids. The CDR3: CANSLGAGPQETQYF. The CDR3 nucleotides are TGTGCCAACAGCTTGGGGGCAGGGCCCCAAGAGACCCAGTACTTC.